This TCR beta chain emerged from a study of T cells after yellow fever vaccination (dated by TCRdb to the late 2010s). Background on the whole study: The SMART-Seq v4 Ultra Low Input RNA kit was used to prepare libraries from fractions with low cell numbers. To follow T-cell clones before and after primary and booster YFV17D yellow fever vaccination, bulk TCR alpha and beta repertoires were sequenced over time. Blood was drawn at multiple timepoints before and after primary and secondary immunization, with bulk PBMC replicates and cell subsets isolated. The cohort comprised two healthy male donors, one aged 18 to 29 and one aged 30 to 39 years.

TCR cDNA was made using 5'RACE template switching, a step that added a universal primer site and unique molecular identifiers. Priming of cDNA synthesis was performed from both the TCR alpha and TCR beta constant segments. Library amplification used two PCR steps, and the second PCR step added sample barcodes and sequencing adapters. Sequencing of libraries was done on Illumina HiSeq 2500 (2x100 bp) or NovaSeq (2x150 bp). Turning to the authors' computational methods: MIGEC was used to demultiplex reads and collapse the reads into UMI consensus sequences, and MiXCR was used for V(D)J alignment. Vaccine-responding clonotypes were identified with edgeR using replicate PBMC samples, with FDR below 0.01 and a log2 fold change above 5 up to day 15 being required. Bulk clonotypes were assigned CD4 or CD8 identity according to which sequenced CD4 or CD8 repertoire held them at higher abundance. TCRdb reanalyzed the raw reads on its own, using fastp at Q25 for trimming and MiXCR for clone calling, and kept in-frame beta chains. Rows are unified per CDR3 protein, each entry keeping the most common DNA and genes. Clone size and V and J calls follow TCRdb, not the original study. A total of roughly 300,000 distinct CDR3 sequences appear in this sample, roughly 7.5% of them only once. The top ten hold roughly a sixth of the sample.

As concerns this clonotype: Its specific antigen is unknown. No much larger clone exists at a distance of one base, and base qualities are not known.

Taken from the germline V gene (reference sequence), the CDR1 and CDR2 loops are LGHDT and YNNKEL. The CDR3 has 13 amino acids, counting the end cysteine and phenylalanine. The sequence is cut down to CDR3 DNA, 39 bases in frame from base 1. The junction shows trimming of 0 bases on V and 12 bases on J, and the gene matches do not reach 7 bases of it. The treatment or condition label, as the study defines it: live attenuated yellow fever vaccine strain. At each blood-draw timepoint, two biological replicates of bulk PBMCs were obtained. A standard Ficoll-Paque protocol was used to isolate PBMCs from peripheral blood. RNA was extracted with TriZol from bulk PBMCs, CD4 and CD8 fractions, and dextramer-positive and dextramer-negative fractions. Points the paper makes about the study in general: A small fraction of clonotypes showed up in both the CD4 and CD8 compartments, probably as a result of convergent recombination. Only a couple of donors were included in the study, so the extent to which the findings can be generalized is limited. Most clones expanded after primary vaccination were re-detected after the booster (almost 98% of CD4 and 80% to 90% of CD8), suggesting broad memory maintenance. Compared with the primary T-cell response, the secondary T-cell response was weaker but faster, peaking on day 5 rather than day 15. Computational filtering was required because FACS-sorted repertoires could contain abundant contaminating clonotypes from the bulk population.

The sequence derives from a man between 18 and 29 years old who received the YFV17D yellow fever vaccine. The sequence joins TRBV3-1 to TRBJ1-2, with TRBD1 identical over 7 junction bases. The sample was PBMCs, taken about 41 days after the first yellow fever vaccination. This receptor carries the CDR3 CASSQDTGVLHTF. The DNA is TGTGCCAGCAGCCAAGATACAGGGGTGTTGCACACCTTC.